The 5 T cell receptor beta chains below come from one sample, sequenced in a study of Ad26.COV2.S vaccination and SARS-CoV-2 variants. Stated treatment: roughly 20 received Ad26.COV2.S at low or high dose, single or two shots; about 5 received placebo; per-sample allocation not given. Day 63 after the first vaccine or placebo injection was the time point for sampling. Produced via immunoSEQ multiplex PCR; TCRdb's table is partial and in-frame only. This sample carries 350,000 to 500,000 clones, around 90% of them seen once, and the ten largest clones take 9% to 15%. This specimen consisted of peripheral blood, obtained in a trial of Ad26.COV2.S vaccine versus placebo. The receptors here all came from a person aged 18-65 years who received the Ad26.COV2.S COVID-19 vaccine or a placebo.

The chain carries TRBV2 and TRBJ2-7, with TRBD2 identical over 9 bases. CDR1 is SNHLY, CDR2 FYNNEI, per germline. This CDR3 has 15 residues. Trimming at V came to 7 bases and at J to 3 bases, leaving 10 bases not matched to a gene. In DNA, the CDR3 is TGTGCCAGCAAGTTCGAAGCGGGAGGAAACTACGAGCAGTACTTC. Encoded protein: CASKFEAGGNYEQYF. The entire variable domain, with the rest obtained from reference TRBV2 and TRBJ2-7, is as follows: EPEVTQTPSHQVTQMGQEVILRCVPISNHLYFYWYRQILGQKVEFLVSFYNNEISEKSEIFDDQFSVERPDGSNFTLKIRSTKLEDSAMYFCASKFEAGGNYEQYFGPGTRLTVT.

The chain has TRBV5-4 and TRBJ1-1, with D perhaps matching TRBD1 (5 bases). CDR1 is SGHNT, CDR2 YYREEE, per germline (reference sequence). Trimming removed 4 bases from V and 3 bases from J, with 13 bases in between. This CDR3 is 14 amino acids long. CDR3 sequence: CASSRGGLDTEAFF. CDR3 sequence (DNA): TGTGCCAGCAGCCGCGGGGGATTGGACACTGAAGCTTTCTTT.

This clone was found a few times. V gene TRBV23-1 combines with J gene TRBJ1-6; TRBD1 might be the D (5 bases). TRBV23-1 has ORF status, its function being uncertain. The CDR3 has 15 amino acids. V lost 3 bases, J lost 2 bases, and 8 bases lay in between. The CDR3 DNA reads TGCGCCAGCAGTCATCGACAGCCCTATAATTCACCCCTCCACTTT. Translation: CASSHRQPYNSPLHF.

V is TRBV25-1 and J is TRBJ2-1, with 9 bases fitting TRBD1. This CDR3 is built from 15 residues. V trimming: 6 bases; J trimming: 6 bases; junction bases outside the gene matches: 9. The germline gives CDR1 MGHDK, CDR2 SYGVNS. CDR3 sequence reads: CASRFPGQGSNEQFF. The CDR3 DNA is TGTGCCAGCAGATTCCCGGGACAGGGATCCAATGAGCAGTTCTTC. The variable domain in full, with the rest retrieved from reference TRBV25-1 and TRBJ2-1, is EADIYQTPRYLVIGTGKKITLECSQTMGHDKMYWYQQDPGMELHLIHYSYGVNSTEKGDLSSESTVSRIRTEHFPLTLESARPSHTSQYLCASRFPGQGSNEQFFGPGTRLTVL.

This clone was observed a few times. The J gene is TRBJ1-6, the V gene TRBV7-2, with D perhaps matching TRBD1 (6 bases). The CDR3 loop spans 14 amino acids. Germline V gene sequence: CDR1 SGHTA, CDR2 FQGNSA. V gave up 5 bases and J gave up 5 bases, with 10 bases separating them. For the CDR3, the DNA is TGTGCCAGCAGCCATAGGACAGATAATTCACCCCTCCACTTT. Amino acid sequence: CASSHRTDNSPLHF.